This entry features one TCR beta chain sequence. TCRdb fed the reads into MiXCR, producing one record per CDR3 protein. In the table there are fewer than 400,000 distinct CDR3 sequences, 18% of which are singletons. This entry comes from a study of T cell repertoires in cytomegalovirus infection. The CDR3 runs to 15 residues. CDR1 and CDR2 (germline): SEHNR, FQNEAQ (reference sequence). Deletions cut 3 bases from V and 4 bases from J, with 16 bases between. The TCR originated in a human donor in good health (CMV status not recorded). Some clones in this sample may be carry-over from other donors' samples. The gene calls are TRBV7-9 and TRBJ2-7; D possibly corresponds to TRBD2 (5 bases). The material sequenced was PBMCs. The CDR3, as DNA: TGTGCCAGCAGCTTCCTGATGGGCAGCGGATACGAGCAGTACTTC. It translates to CASSFLMGSGYEQYF.